The 23 T cell receptor beta chains below all came from one sample that was sequenced in a study of T cells in Graves' hyperthyroidism and ophthalmopathy (dated by TCRdb to between 2018 and 2021). The method was multiplex PCR. TCRdb records Illumina HiSeq 2000 as the sequencer. The TCR beta CDR3 regions were amplified from RNA transcripts. The first round of RT-PCR for the TCR CDR3 was performed with the HTBI primer set and the Qiagen OneStep RT-PCR kit. The raw public reads went through TCRdb reprocessing: fastp at Q25, MiXCR clone calling, in-frame beta chains kept. For every CDR3 protein sequence, its rows merge into one entry that carries the most common genes and DNA. The sample table holds a few hundred thousand distinct CDR3 sequences, of which 15% to 19% were seen once. The top ten clonotypes cover less than 9.5% of the sample. Sequenced material: blood. These receptors were collected from a woman under 40 with Graves' hyperthyroidism.

V usage is TRBV24-1 and J usage is TRBJ2-2; 11 bases match TRBD1. CDR3 length: 16 amino acids. CDR1 and CDR2 (germline): KGHDR, SFDVKD. Trimming took 4 bases from V and 7 from J; bases not matched to a gene: 7. The CDR3 loop is CATSERGQGGHGELFF. CDR3 in DNA: TGTGCCACCAGTGAGCGGGGACAGGGGGGGCACGGGGAGCTGTTTTTT.

This clonotype was recorded at least ten times. The chain has TRBV30 and TRBJ1-1; D not resolved. V lost 4 bases, J lost 1 base, and 22 bases lay in between. Germline CDR1 is GTSNPN and CDR2 is SVGIG (reference sequence). This CDR3 is 17 amino acids long. CDR3: CAWTGRLTSTQNTEAFF. DNA of the CDR3: TGTGCCTGGACCGGACGGTTAACCTCGACTCAGAACACTGAAGCTTTCTTT.

The rearrangement uses TRBV4-1 and TRBJ2-1; D unresolved. This CDR3 has 19 amino acids. The germline V gene encodes CDR1 MGHRA and CDR2 YSYEKL. The V end lost 0 bases, the J end lost 0 bases, and 18 bases lay between the germline ends. Here the CDR3 reads CASSQEKSPGLSSYNEQFF. CDR3 in DNA: TGCGCCAGCAGCCAAGAAAAAAGCCCTGGCCTTAGCTCCTACAATGAGCAGTTCTTC.

The chain recombines TRBV7-2 with TRBJ2-1; 10 bases fit TRBD2. The CDR3 extends over 15 amino acids. The V gene's germline CDR1 is SGHTA and CDR2 FQGNSA. J gave up 10 bases and V 5 bases, and 11 bases lay outside the gene matches. CDR3 in amino acids: CASSPRTSGPTEQFF. The CDR3 DNA sequence: TGTGCCAGCAGCCCAAGGACTAGCGGACCAACCGAGCAGTTCTTC.

This clonotype was observed at least ten times. The CDR3 region is CASSFRGQGDNEQFF. CDR3 coding DNA: TGTGCCAGCAGCTTTAGGGGACAGGGAGACAATGAGCAGTTCTTC. This chain joins TRBV11-3 and TRBJ2-1, with 9 bases lining up with TRBD1. CDR3 length: 15 amino acids. Germline CDR1 and CDR2: SGHNT and YENEEA. The V gene end was trimmed by 3 bases and the J gene end by 5 bases; junction bases not matched to a gene: 5.

This clonotype was picked up many times. J is TRBJ1-5 and V is TRBV6-6; 8 bases align to TRBD1. The ends lost 0 bases at V and 8 bases at J; junction bases unmatched: 9. There are 16 residues in the CDR3. CDR1 is MNHNY, CDR2 SVGAGI, per germline (reference sequence). CDR3 DNA: TGTGCCAGCAGTTACTCGAGAGACAGGGGTAATGAGCCCCAGCATTTT. Translation gives CASSYSRDRGNEPQHF.

This clonotype occurred many times. CDR3 region: CSARDYEAGGYNEQFF. The CDR3 nucleotides are TGCAGTGCTAGAGATTATGAAGCGGGAGGGTACAATGAGCAGTTCTTC. This chain links TRBV20-1 with TRBJ2-1; 10 bases align to TRBD2. The V gene end was trimmed by 0 bases and the J gene end by 4 bases; junction bases not matched to a gene: 6. The germline CDR1 and CDR2 sequences are DFQATT and SNEGSKA (reference sequence). The CDR3 runs to 16 residues.

This clonotype was observed at least ten times. V and J are TRBV28 and TRBJ2-7; 10 positions match TRBD1. Germline loops: CDR1 MDHEN, CDR2 SYDVKM. V was pared by 6 bases and J by 0 bases, with 8 bases of the junction left unmatched. This CDR3 is 16 amino acids long. CDR3 sequence: CASRGLGQGISYEQYF. The CDR3 nucleotides read TGTGCCAGCAGGGGATTGGGACAGGGGATCTCCTACGAGCAGTACTTC.

This clonotype was counted only a few times. A much larger clone lies one base from this, so it may be a read error. The chain uses TRBV20-1 and TRBJ2-3; D not resolved. V was clipped by 6 bases and J by 6 bases, with 7 bases between them. Per the germline V gene, CDR1 is DFQATT and CDR2 is SNEGSKA (reference sequence). The CDR3 contains 10 residues. The CDR3 protein is CSALPDTQYF. Written as DNA, the CDR3 is TGCAGTGCCCTCCCCGATACGCAGTATTTT.

Concerning this clonotype: A read error is possible here, since a much larger clone lies one base away. The chain links TRBV7-2 to TRBJ2-1; D might be TRBD2 (5 bases). The CDR3 totals 16 residues. Germline V gene data show CDR1 as SGHTA and CDR2 as FQGNSA. V was shortened by 6 bases and J by 4 bases, with 19 bases between the two germline ends. In DNA form, the CDR3 reads TGTACCAGCAGAGCCTGGGGAGCTTTGGGGTACAATGAGCAGTTCTTC. Its translation is CTSRAWGALGYNEQFF.

This clonotype showed up just a few times. CDR3 sequence: CASKFDSYNEQFF. The CDR3 coding sequence is TGTGCCAGTAAATTCGACTCCTACAATGAGCAGTTCTTC. V usage is TRBV19 and J usage is TRBJ2-1; D is ambiguous. CDR1 is LNHDA and CDR2 is SQIVND in the germline V gene (reference sequence). V was trimmed by 7 bases and J by 0 bases, leaving 7 bases between them. The length of the CDR3 is 13 residues.

This clonotype was observed a few times. The DNA for the CDR3 is TGTGCCAGCGGAGTCGGCGGGACCACAGATACGCAGTATTTT. Translated: CASGVGGTTDTQYF. The chain recombines TRBV7-3 with TRBJ2-3, with a tentative D call TRBD2 (6 bases). The CDR3 length is 14 residues. Germline CDR1 is SGHTA and CDR2 is FQGTGA. V lost 8 bases, J lost 2 bases, and 14 bases lay in between.

On this clonotype itself: Relative to the germline gene, one junction end is altered; a read error may explain this. The chain employs TRBV7-2 and TRBJ2-7, with D perhaps matching TRBD1 (6 bases). The CDR3 is 15 amino acids. Germline CDR1 reads SGHTA; CDR2 reads FQGNSA. The CDR3 spells CASSRGRDNTYVQYF. The DNA for the CDR3 is TGTGCCAGCAGCCGGGGCAGGGACAACACCTACGTGCAGTACTTC.

This clonotype was seen at least ten times. The V gene is TRBV7-8, the J gene TRBJ2-3; no clear D. Per germline, CDR1 SGHVS and CDR2 FQNEAQ. The ends were cut back, 5 bases at V and 7 bases at J, with 13 bases in the middle. This CDR3 has 13 amino acids. CDR3 amino acids: CASSPVNVNTQYF. CDR3 coding DNA: TGTGCCAGCAGCCCCGTTAACGTGAATACGCAGTATTTT. The variable domain in full, with the rest retrieved from reference TRBV7-8 and TRBJ2-3, is GAGVSQSPRYKVAKRGQDVALRCDPISGHVSLFWYQQALGQGPEFLTYFQNEAQLDKSGLPSDRFFAERPEGSVSTLKIQRTQQEDSAVYLCASSPVNVNTQYFGPGTRLTVL.

Many counts were recorded for this clonotype. The chain uses TRBV5-6 and TRBJ2-3; D gene unclear. Trimming shortened V by 3 bases and J by 7 bases, and 9 bases separated the two germline ends. The CDR3 is 12 residues long. Germline assignment: CDR1 SGHDT and CDR2 YYEEEE. CDR3 coding DNA: TGTGCCAGCAGCTACCTGACGAATACGCAGTATTTT. It translates to CASSYLTNTQYF.

This clonotype was recorded many times. The chain links TRBV30 to TRBJ1-1; D remains unclear. This CDR3 contains 17 residues. The V end was cut by 2 bases, the J end by 0 bases, with 19 bases between. Germline V gene lookup returns CDR1 GTSNPN and CDR2 SVGIG (reference sequence). The CDR3 sequence: CAWSSGLFGVLNTEAFF. CDR3 nucleotides: TGTGCCTGGAGTTCTGGGCTCTTTGGGGTTTTGAACACTGAAGCTTTCTTT.

There are a few counts of this clonotype. The chain employs TRBV6-1 and TRBJ1-4, with TRBD1 matching over 7 bases. V lost 2 bases, J lost 8 bases, and 8 bases stayed unmatched. This CDR3 comprises 15 residues. CDR1 is MNHNS, CDR2 SASEGT, per germline. As DNA, the CDR3 is TGTGCCAGCAGTGAATCCGGGACAGTGGCCGAAAAACTGTTTTTT. As protein: CASSESGTVAEKLFF.

This chain links TRBV7-2 with TRBJ1-2; TRBD1 is a possible D gene (5 bases). This CDR3 comprises 15 residues. Germline CDR1 and CDR2: SGHTA and FQGNSA. The V and J ends lost 4 bases and 3 bases respectively, with 15 bases between them. The CDR3 loop reads CASSSPETDYYGYTF. The CDR3 DNA follows: TGTGCCAGCAGCTCCCCCGAGACAGATTACTATGGCTACACCTTC.

This clonotype was seen at least ten times. The CDR3 nucleotides read TGTGCCAGCAGCCAAGAAGGTACGGCTGAAGCTTTCTTT. It yields the protein CASSQEGTAEAFF. The V gene is TRBV3-1, the J gene TRBJ1-1; no definite D call. The CDR3 runs 13 residues. Trimming removed 0 bases at V and 6 bases at J, with 8 bases between. The germline CDR1 and CDR2 sequences are LGHDT and YNNKEL (reference sequence). Complete variable domain (other parts from reference TRBV3-1 and TRBJ1-1): DTAVSQTPKYLVTQMGNDKSIKCEQNLGHDTMYWYKQDSKKFLKIMFSYNNKELIINETVPNRFSPKSPDKAHLNLHINSLELGDSAVYFCASSQEGTAEAFFGQGTRLTVV.

This clonotype was observed many times. This chain joins TRBV3-1 and TRBJ2-7; no reliable D call. The CDR3 has 12 residues. Germline CDR1 LGHDT, CDR2 YNNKEL (reference sequence). Trimming shortened V by 1 base and J by 7 bases, and 8 bases separated the two germline ends. CDR3 sequence: CASSQAESEQYF. In DNA, the CDR3 is TGTGCCAGCAGCCAAGCGGAGTCTGAGCAGTACTTC.

The V and J genes are TRBV28 and TRBJ2-1; a possible D gene is TRBD1 (5 bases). Germline lookup yields CDR1 MDHEN and CDR2 SYDVKM. This CDR3 is 12 amino acids long. V was clipped by 7 bases and J by 7 bases, with 11 bases between them. CDR3 sequence (DNA): TGTGCCAGCAAACCTCAGGGAAATGAGCAGTTCTTC. It codes for CASKPQGNEQFF. Looking up the rest from reference TRBV28 and TRBJ2-1 gives the full variable domain: DVKVTQSSRYLVKRTGEKVFLECVQDMDHENMFWYRQDPGLGLRLIYFSYDVKMKEKGDIPEGYSVSREKKERFSLILESASTNQTSMYLCASKPQGNEQFFGPGTRLTVL.

The CDR3 spells CASSHGEGTEAFF. DNA for the CDR3: TGTGCCAGCAGCCACGGGGAAGGCACTGAAGCTTTCTTT. The rearrangement uses TRBV3-1 and TRBJ1-1; D is ambiguous. V gave up 3 bases and J gave up 4 bases, with 9 bases separating them. In germline, CDR1 is LGHDT, CDR2 YNNKEL (reference sequence). This CDR3 contains 13 residues.

The chain links TRBV4-3 to TRBJ1-5, with D unresolved. Germline CDR1 and CDR2: LGHNA and YSLEER. There are 16 residues in the CDR3. The V and J ends lost 8 bases and 0 bases respectively, with 17 bases between them. The DNA of the CDR3 is TGCGCCAGCTTGCTCAGGCAAACTTATAGCAATCAGCCCCAGCATTTT. Translated: CASLLRQTYSNQPQHF.